Shown below are 26 T cell receptor beta chains from a single sample sequenced in a study of tumor-infiltrating lymphocytes in primary liver carcinoma (dated by TCRdb to between 2016 and 2019). RNA from unsorted whole blood was extracted with TRIzol reagent, and germline DNA was obtained with the DNeasy Blood & Tissue kit. Sequencing relied on an Illumina HiSeq 2500. Using a constant-region primer and ProtoScript II reverse transcriptase, TCRbeta-specific cDNA was reverse-transcribed from around 500 ng total RNA. Three nested multiplex PCR rounds, following a slightly modified ARM-PCR procedure, were used to build the TCRbeta libraries. The first two PCR rounds used multiplex TRBV1-TRBV30 forward primers with a Cbeta reverse primer, each for about 9 cycles. TCRdb handled the public reads itself, with Q25 trimming in fastp and clone calling in MiXCR, and kept productive beta chains. Every distinct CDR3 protein forms one entry, paired with its most common genes and DNA. This sample comprises about 180,000 distinct CDR3 sequences, less than 65% of them detected only once. The top ten hold approximately 68% of the sample.

Sequenced input: peripheral blood. These receptors originate from a man aged 40-49 years with primary liver carcinoma and hepatitis B virus infection.

The gene calls are TRBV7-9 and TRBJ2-3; 8 nucleotides align to TRBD1. Germline V lookup: CDR1 SEHNR, CDR2 FQNEAQ (reference sequence). The CDR3 is 14 amino acids. Trimming took 3 bases from V and 6 from J; bases not matched to a gene: 5. This chain's CDR3 is CASSLDRDTDTQYF. For the CDR3, the DNA is TGTGCCAGCAGCTTGGACAGGGACACCGATACGCAGTATTTT.

The chain couples TRBV4-1 to TRBJ2-5; no reliable D call. Trimming left V 0 bases short and J 2 bases short, with 13 bases between. The CDR3 contains 16 residues. CDR1 and CDR2 (germline): MGHRA, YSYEKL. The CDR3 DNA reads as TGCGCCAGCAGCCAAGAGCTGTCGATAACGCAAGAGACCCAGTACTTC. Residues: CASSQELSITQETQYF.

In this sample, this clonotype turned up a few times. Just one base apart from a much larger clone, this may be a read error. J is TRBJ2-5 and V is TRBV6-5, with 7 bases that match TRBD1. Trimming cost V 3 bases and J 2 bases; bases outside gene matches: 3. Germline CDR1 MNHEY, CDR2 SVGAGI. The length of the CDR3 is 14 residues. The CDR3 nucleotides are TGTGCCAGCAGTTATGGGACAGTACAAGAGACCCAGTACTTC. It yields the protein CASSYGTVQETQYF.

This rearrangement joins TRBV28 to TRBJ2-7, with TRBD1 matching 7 bases. The CDR3 sequence is 15 residues long. Germline V lookup: CDR1 MDHEN, CDR2 SYDVKM. The ends lost 2 bases at V and 5 bases at J; junction bases unmatched: 9. As DNA, the CDR3 is TGTGCCAGCAGTTTAAAGAGGATAGGGGGCGACGAGCAGTACTTC. This encodes CASSLKRIGGDEQYF.

On this clonotype: An end of the junction differs from the germline gene, which may be a read error. This CDR3 is CANSLREPANTGELFF. The CDR3 nucleotides read TGTGCCAACAGCTTGCGCGAACCCGCGAACACCGGGGAGCTGTTTTTT. J is TRBJ2-2 and V is TRBV5-5; D remains unclear. Germline-derived CDR1 and CDR2 are SGHKS and YYEKEE (reference sequence). The CDR3 contains 16 residues. The whole variable domain, remainder taken from reference TRBV5-5 and TRBJ2-2, is DAGVTQSPTHLIKTRGQQVTLRCSPISGHKSVSWYQQVLGQGPQFIFQYYEKEERGRGNFPDRFSARQFPNYSSELNVNALLLGDSALYLCANSLREPANTGELFFGEGSRLTVL.

As for this clonotype: This sequence may be a read error, since a much larger clone differs from it by one base. The rearrangement links TRBV6-5 to TRBJ2-1; D not certain. The length of the CDR3 is 12 residues. Germline V gene data show CDR1 as MNHEY and CDR2 as SVGAGI. V lost 8 bases to trimming and J lost 6 bases, with 11 bases between them. CDR3 amino acids: CASGGRFNEQFF. The CDR3 bases are TGTGCCAGCGGCGGACGGTTCAATGAGCAGTTCTTC.

This clonotype was seen just once. The chain is built from TRBV11-1 and TRBJ2-1; 9 bases map to TRBD2. The CDR3 consists of 17 residues. The germline V gene has CDR1 SGHAT and CDR2 FQDESV (reference sequence). The V gene end was trimmed by 3 bases and the J gene end by 5 bases; junction bases not matched to a gene: 11. The CDR3 DNA follows: TGTGCCAGCAGCTTGGGAGTAGCGGGAGAAGTCGACAATGAGCAGTTCTTC. As protein: CASSLGVAGEVDNEQFF.

This rearrangement joins TRBV6-5 to TRBJ2-5; D is uncertain. CDR1 is MNHEY, CDR2 SVGAGI, per germline. The V gene lost 10 bases and the J gene lost 1 base, with 16 bases spanning the gap. The CDR3 length is 14 residues. The CDR3 nucleotides read TGTGCCACCCAGGACGCGGTGAGCCAAGAGACCCAGTACTTC. Translating it yields CATQDAVSQETQYF.

On this clonotype: This may stem from a read error, because a much larger clone lies one nucleotide away. The CDR3 protein is CSMSIGTAYEQYF. Written as DNA, the CDR3 is TGCAGCATGTCGATCGGGACAGCCTACGAGCAGTACTTC. V is TRBV29-1 and J is TRBJ2-7, with 7 bases lining up with TRBD1. V gave up 8 bases and J gave up 2 bases; unmatched junction bases: 9. The CDR3 consists of 13 residues. Germline-derived CDR1 and CDR2 are SQVTM and ANQGSEA.

This clonotype has only a few counts. V is TRBV12-3 or TRBV12-4 and J is TRBJ1-4, with D perhaps matching TRBD1 (6 bases). With 7 bases removed from V and 6 bases from J, the gap between germline ends came to 18 bases. The CDR3 contains 15 residues. CDR3 DNA sequence: TGTGCCAGCACCCTGGGGGGGGCTAGGGATGAAAAACTGTTTTTT. Translation: CASTLGGARDEKLFF.

The chain joins TRBV11-2 to TRBJ2-3, with unresolved D. This CDR3 comprises 15 residues. Germline V gene sequence: CDR1 SGHAT, CDR2 FQNNGV. The germline V and J ends were trimmed by 5 bases and 2 bases, with 14 bases remaining between them. The CDR3 region has the DNA TGTGCCAGCAGCCCGGTGACATGTGTCACAGATACGCAGTATTTT. It specifies CASSPVTCVTDTQYF.

This clonotype has a count of ten or more. The rearrangement links TRBV11-2 to TRBJ2-7, with 8 positions matching TRBD2. V lost 1 base and J lost 0; bases outside the gene matches: 5. The CDR3 sequence is 16 residues long. Per the germline V gene, CDR1 is SGHAT and CDR2 is FQNNGV. The CDR3 region has the DNA TGTGCCAGCAGCTTAGCACCTAGCGGGCGCTCCTACGAGCAGTACTTC. Its translation is CASSLAPSGRSYEQYF.

At least ten counts were recorded for this clonotype. This chain links TRBV11-2 with TRBJ2-2; no clear D gene. This CDR3 region has 12 residues. Trimming took 6 bases from V and 6 from J, leaving 8 bases between them. CDR1 is SGHAT and CDR2 is FQNNGV in the germline V gene. The CDR3 bases are TGTGCCAGCAGGCCTGAGGCCGGGGAGCTGTTTTTT. Translated, it gives CASRPEAGELFF. Based on the CDR3 plus reference TRBV11-2 and TRBJ2-2, the full variable domain is EAGVAQSPRYKIIEKRQSVAFWCNPISGHATLYWYQQILGQGPKLLIQFQNNGVVDDSQLPKDRFSAERLKGVDSTLKIQPAKLEDSAVYLCASRPEAGELFFGEGSRLTVL.

This clonotype has just a few counts. The gene calls are TRBV6-1 and TRBJ2-1, with D unclear. There are 13 residues in the CDR3. V was pared by 5 bases and J by 8 bases, with 13 bases between. Germline-derived CDR1 and CDR2 are MNHNS and SASEGT. The CDR3: CASSSSVDYEQFF. CDR3 coding DNA: TGTGCCAGCAGTTCCAGTGTAGACTATGAGCAGTTCTTC.

In the case of this clonotype: A much bigger clone sits one base away, suggesting this may be a read error. The chain couples TRBV6-6 to TRBJ2-7; D is possibly TRBD2 (6 bases). In germline, CDR1 is MNHNY, CDR2 SVGAGI (reference sequence). The CDR3 spans 13 residues. V was trimmed by 10 bases and J by 8 bases, leaving 21 bases between them. The CDR3 nucleotides read TGTGCCAACAGATCCGGGACTCTATATAAGCAGTACTTC. This encodes CANRSGTLYKQYF.

Comments on this clonotype: This may be a read error: a much more frequent sequence differs by one nucleotide. The rearrangement uses TRBV10-3 and TRBJ2-1; 9 nucleotides align to TRBD2. The junction had 15 bases not matched to a gene; V was cut back by 10 bases and J by 8 bases. The germline V gene has CDR1 ENHRY and CDR2 SYGVKD. The CDR3 contains 15 residues. CDR3 region: CATALRAGGSDEQFF. CDR3 DNA: TGTGCCACCGCCCTTCGAGCGGGAGGTAGCGATGAGCAGTTCTTC.

As regards this clonotype: Germline is not matched at one junction end, which may reflect a read error. V usage is TRBV7-8 and J usage is TRBJ2-7, with D perhaps TRBD2 (5 bases). CDR1 SGHVS and CDR2 FQNEAQ come from the germline V gene. This CDR3 is built from 15 residues. The CDR3, as DNA: TGTGACAGCAGCTTAGAGAGCGGAAGCGGCTACGAGCAGTACTTC. Translating gives CDSSLESGSGYEQYF.

The sample holds many counts of this clonotype. V gene TRBV11-1 combines with J gene TRBJ2-1; no clear D. The CDR3 contains 12 residues. V was pared by 6 bases and J by 7 bases, with 10 bases between. Germline CDR1 reads SGHAT; CDR2 reads FQDESV (reference sequence). The CDR3 is CASSSPRNEQFF. CDR3 bases: TGTGCCAGCAGTTCTCCTAGGAATGAGCAGTTCTTC.

With regard to this clonotype: This sequence may be a read error, since a much larger clone differs from it by one base. The chain employs TRBV11-2 and TRBJ2-7, with TRBD1 matching 9 bases. V was pared by 6 bases and J by 6 bases, with 9 bases of the junction left unmatched. CDR3 length: 14 residues. Germline V lookup: CDR1 SGHAT, CDR2 FQNNGV. CDR3 DNA sequence: TGTGCCAGCAGTTCAGAACAGGGGGCTCTCGAGCAGTACTTC. This codes for CASSSEQGALEQYF.

A remark on this clonotype: The CDR3 end shows no conserved phenylalanine or tryptophan, and so a read error is likely. The chain recombines TRBV29-1 with TRBJ2-6; 7 positions match TRBD2. The CDR3 contains 14 residues. Germline V gene sequence: CDR1 SQVTM, CDR2 ANQGSEA. The V segment lost 7 bases and the J segment 1 base; nucleotides outside the gene matches: 4. In nucleotides, the CDR3 is TGCAGCGGGGAGGGGCAGTCTGGGGCCAACGTCCTGACTATC. Its translation: CSGEGQSGANVLTI.

This clonotype was seen ten or more times. The J gene is TRBJ2-7, the V gene TRBV11-2; a weak D match, TRBD2 (6 bases). This CDR3 spans 13 amino acids. The germline V gene encodes CDR1 SGHAT and CDR2 FQNNGV. V was cut by 1 base and J by 9 bases, with 13 bases left in between. The CDR3 region is CASSLGRRGGQYF. The DNA for the CDR3 is TGTGCCAGCAGCTTAGGCAGGAGGGGCGGGCAGTACTTC.

The chain is built from TRBV7-8 and TRBJ2-3; 10 nucleotides agree with TRBD2. The CDR3 sequence is 17 residues long. Trimming removed 4 bases from V and 1 base from J; junction bases left unmatched: 8. CDR1 and CDR2 from the germline V gene are SGHVS and FQNEAQ. CDR3 sequence (DNA): TGTGCCAGCAGCTCGTATGTACTAGCGGGACGCACAGATACGCAGTATTTT. It encodes CASSSYVLAGRTDTQYF.

In the case of this clonotype: Just one base apart from a much larger clone, this may be a read error. The V gene is TRBV11-2, the J gene TRBJ1-4; 8 bases match TRBD1. The V segment lost 5 bases and the J segment 10 bases; nucleotides outside the gene matches: 12. Germline V gives CDR1 SGHAT, CDR2 FQNNGV. The CDR3 extends over 15 amino acids. The CDR3 protein is CASSHGQGLGGKLFF. The CDR3 bases are TGTGCCAGCAGCCATGGACAGGGTCTCGGTGGAAAACTGTTTTTT.

Worth noting for this clonotype: This likely comes from a read error, as the CDR3 has no conserved phenylalanine or tryptophan at its end. The V and J genes are TRBV29-1 and TRBJ2-4, with D uncertain. CDR1 SQVTM and CDR2 ANQGSEA come from the germline V gene. The CDR3 spans 11 residues. The CDR3 here is CGVVYKNIQYL. The CDR3, as DNA: TGCGGCGTTGTTTACAAAAACATTCAGTACTTA.

Regarding this clonotype: Likely a read error: the CDR3 ends without its conserved phenylalanine or tryptophan. The chain links TRBV6-1 to TRBJ1-2; D unclear. With 8 bases removed from V and 0 bases from J, the gap between germline ends came to 4 bases. Germline CDR1 reads MNHNS; CDR2 reads SASEGT. The CDR3 contains 11 residues. For the CDR3, the DNA is TGTGCCAGCGCTTCTAACTATGGCTACACCTCC. Its translation is CASASNYGYTS.

Concerning this clonotype itself: The junction shows a germline mismatch at one end, possibly a read error. The CDR3 sequence: CAGSVTGSSYEQYF. CDR3 sequence (DNA): TGTGCCGGCAGCGTGACTGGGTCCTCCTACGAGCAGTACTTC. The chain has TRBV11-2 and TRBJ2-7, with unresolved D. This CDR3 spans 14 amino acids. Germline-derived CDR1 and CDR2 are SGHAT and FQNNGV.